These 25 T cell receptor beta chains came from one sample sequenced in a study of Ad26.COV2.S vaccination and SARS-CoV-2 variants. Generated by immunoSEQ multiplex PCR, the TCRdb table keeps only in-frame clones and is missing some. The table records about 350,000 clones, 80% to 90% of them present only once. Treatment denoted: 15 to 20 received Ad26.COV2.S at low or high dose, single or two shots; about 5 received placebo; per-sample allocation not given. Day 63 after the first vaccine or placebo injection was the time point for sampling. The material sequenced was peripheral blood, taken in a trial of Ad26.COV2.S vaccine versus placebo. All receptors derive from a person between 18 and 59 years old who received the Ad26.COV2.S COVID-19 vaccine or a placebo.

This clone was recorded only once. The chain is built from TRBV28 and TRBJ1-1; D call uncertain. Trimming removed 5 bases from V and 1 base from J, with 11 bases in between. Per the germline V gene, CDR1 is MDHEN and CDR2 is SYDVKM. The CDR3 loop spans 14 amino acids. The CDR3 coding sequence is TGTGCCAGCAGTAACGAGAATTCGAACACTGAAGCTTTCTTT. Translated, it gives CASSNENSNTEAFF. The full variable domain, its missing parts supplied by reference TRBV28 and TRBJ1-1, is DVKVTQSSRYLVKRTGEKVFLECVQDMDHENMFWYRQDPGLGLRLIYFSYDVKMKEKGDIPEGYSVSREKKERFSLILESASTNQTSMYLCASSNENSNTEAFFGQGTRLTVV.

This clone occurred once. This CDR3 reads CASSQLIQQGGTGELFF. The CDR3, as DNA: TGTGCCAGCAGCCAACTAATCCAACAGGGAGGTACCGGGGAGCTGTTTTTT. The J gene is TRBJ2-2, the V gene TRBV3-1 (or the pseudogene TRBV3-2); D may match TRBD1 or TRBD2 (6 bases each). Germline CDR1 and CDR2: LGHDT and YNNKEL (reference sequence). Trimming cost V 2 bases and J 5 bases, with 18 bases left between them. The CDR3 is 17 amino acids.

This chain joins TRBV7-9 and TRBJ1-1, with D uncertain. Germline V lookup: CDR1 SEHNR, CDR2 FQNEAQ (reference sequence). The CDR3 runs 14 residues. V was shortened by 5 bases and J by 7 bases, with 17 bases between the two germline ends. Here the CDR3 reads CASSARTMELEAFF. CDR3 in DNA: TGTGCCAGCAGCGCCCGCACCATGGAACTTGAAGCTTTCTTT.

This chain links TRBV7-9 with TRBJ2-3; D remains unclear. The CDR3 is made up of 14 amino acids. The germline gives CDR1 SEHNR, CDR2 FQNEAQ (reference sequence). Trimming left V 5 bases short and J 1 base short, with 10 bases between. The CDR3 DNA reads TGTGCCAGCAGCCCTAACGAGGGCACAGATACGCAGTATTTT. Translation: CASSPNEGTDTQYF.

The chain is built from TRBV9 and TRBJ1-3; D might be TRBD1 (5 bases). There are 16 residues in the CDR3. Germline CDR1 is SGDLS and CDR2 is YYNGEE. V dropped 0 bases and J dropped 4 bases, with 14 bases sitting between them. The DNA for the CDR3 is TGTGCCAGCAGCGTAGGGGGACCCGGGGAGGGAAACACCATATATTTT. It translates to CASSVGGPGEGNTIYF.

J is TRBJ2-7 and V is TRBV7-9; possible D gene TRBD2, 6 bases. CDR3 length: 15 amino acids. Germline V CDR1 and CDR2: SEHNR, FQNEAQ (reference sequence). V was clipped by 3 bases and J by 6 bases, with 18 bases between them. The CDR3 here is CASSLGDGGSGEQYF. CDR3 coding DNA: TGTGCCAGCAGCTTGGGGGATGGAGGGTCGGGCGAGCAGTACTTC.

The V and J genes are TRBV5-4 and TRBJ2-1, with D perhaps TRBD1 (5 bases). Between the trimmed V and J ends, which lost 4 bases and 6 bases, there was a span of 11 bases. In germline, CDR1 is SGHNT, CDR2 YYREEE (reference sequence). This CDR3 spans 13 amino acids. DNA for the CDR3: TGTGCCAGCAGCCCTCAAGGGGTCAATGAGCAGTTCTTC. It yields the protein CASSPQGVNEQFF.

The chain is built from TRBV2 and TRBJ1-5, with D tentatively TRBD1 (5 bases). The CDR3 runs to 15 residues. Germline CDR1 reads SNHLY; CDR2 reads FYNNEI. Between the trimmed V and J ends, which lost 4 bases and 1 base, there was a span of 11 bases. The CDR3 loop reads CASSGMGESNQPQHF. The CDR3 bases are TGTGCCAGCAGTGGAATGGGGGAGAGCAATCAGCCCCAGCATTTT.

The gene calls are TRBV11-2 and TRBJ2-7; TRBD1 matches 7 bases. With V trimmed by 11 bases and J by 2 bases, 15 bases remained unmatched. This CDR3 is built from 15 residues. Per the germline V gene, CDR1 is SGHAT and CDR2 is FQNNGV. The CDR3 loop is CASCQPGQSPYEQYF. CDR3 nucleotide sequence: TGTGCCTCCTGTCAACCGGGACAGAGCCCCTACGAGCAGTACTTC.

The V call is TRBV9, the J call TRBJ2-3; 9 bases are shared with TRBD1. This CDR3 is 16 amino acids long. V lost 4 bases to trimming and J lost 7 bases; unmatched junction nucleotides: 13. Per germline, CDR1 SGDLS and CDR2 YYNGEE. The CDR3 is CASSHAGTGKFYTQYF. The CDR3 nucleotides are TGTGCCAGCAGCCATGCCGGGACAGGGAAATTCTATACGCAGTATTTT.

The chain has TRBV27 and TRBJ1-2; D perhaps matches TRBD1 (5 bases). Trimming removed 4 bases at V and 6 bases at J, with 12 bases between. Germline lookup yields CDR1 MNHEY and CDR2 SMNVEV (reference sequence). The CDR3 length is 13 residues. CDR3 in DNA: TGTGCCAGCAGTTCGGGAATGGGGGATGGCTACACCTTC. It specifies CASSSGMGDGYTF.

The V call is TRBV2, the J call TRBJ2-2; 7 nucleotides agree with TRBD1. Germline V gene sequence: CDR1 SNHLY, CDR2 FYNNEI. The length of the CDR3 is 15 residues. Germline trimming cut 6 bases from V and 2 bases from J; bases unmatched to any gene: 6. CDR3 DNA: TGTGCCAGCAGGCGACAGGGATTAAACACCGGGGAGCTGTTTTTT. Its translation is CASRRQGLNTGELFF.

This chain's CDR3 is CASSLGVYNEQYF. CDR3 bases: TGTGCCAGCAGCTTAGGAGTTTACAACGAGCAGTACTTC. This sequence joins TRBV7-8 and TRBJ2-7; D unclear. Germline V gene lookup returns CDR1 SGHVS and CDR2 FQNEAQ. The CDR3 length is 13 residues. Trimming cost V 1 base and J 5 bases, with 9 bases left between them.

This chain joins TRBV3-1 (or the pseudogene TRBV3-2) and TRBJ2-5; D gene unclear. The CDR3 is 12 amino acids. Germline V gene sequence: CDR1 LGHDT, CDR2 YNNKEL (reference sequence). Trimming pared 4 bases from V and 5 bases from J, leaving 8 bases between. The CDR3 nucleotides read TGTGCCAGCAGCCGAATTGGGGAGACCCAGTACTTC. Amino acids: CASSRIGETQYF.

The rearrangement uses TRBV20-1 and TRBJ1-5; possible D gene TRBD1, 6 bases. V lost 3 bases and J 9 bases, leaving 12 bases between the germline ends. Germline-derived CDR1 and CDR2 are DFQATT and SNEGSKA (reference sequence). The CDR3 is 12 residues long. This chain's CDR3 is CSASHRVGPQHF. The CDR3, as DNA: TGCAGTGCTAGTCACAGGGTAGGGCCCCAGCATTTT.

The genes are TRBV28 and TRBJ2-7, with D possibly TRBD1 on 5 matching bases. The germline V gene encodes CDR1 MDHEN and CDR2 SYDVKM. V lost 2 bases to trimming and J lost 4 bases, with 24 bases between them. The CDR3 has 18 residues. CDR3 coding DNA: TGTGCCAGCAGTTTAACTCTGCGGACACAAGATTGGGCATACGAGCAGTACTTC. It encodes CASSLTLRTQDWAYEQYF.

J is TRBJ2-7 and V is TRBV3-1 (or the pseudogene TRBV3-2); 10 bases fit TRBD2. CDR3 length: 16 amino acids. Germline CDR1 is LGHDT and CDR2 is YNNKEL (reference sequence). The junction had 4 bases not matched to a gene; V was cut back by 2 bases and J by 0 bases. CDR3 DNA sequence: TGTGCCAGCAGCCAAACTAGCGGGGCAAGCTCCTACGAGCAGTACTTC. Translating it yields CASSQTSGASSYEQYF.

Details on this clone: Other DNA sequences of this sample code for an identical CDR3. J is TRBJ2-7 and V is TRBV7-2, with 11 bases matching TRBD1. J lost 3 bases, V lost 1 base, and 2 bases had no gene match. The CDR3 has 15 amino acids. Germline lookup yields CDR1 SGHTA and CDR2 FQGNSA. The CDR3 bases are TGTGCCAGCAGCTTAGGGGGGACAGGGGGCTACGAGCAGTACTTC. Protein product: CASSLGGTGGYEQYF. Drawing the rest from reference TRBV7-2 and TRBJ2-7, the complete variable domain is GAGVSQSPSNKVTEKGKDVELRCDPISGHTALYWYRQSLGQGLEFLIYFQGNSAPDKSGLPSDRFSAERTGGSVSTLTIQRTQQEDSAVYLCASSLGGTGGYEQYFGPGTRLTVT.

The V and J genes are TRBV5-1 and TRBJ2-3; the D gene is possibly TRBD2 (6 bases). Per germline, CDR1 SGHRS and CDR2 YFSETQ. This CDR3 is built from 12 residues. V was shortened by 7 bases and J by 4 bases, with 10 bases between the two germline ends. CDR3: CASGDFADTQYF. CDR3 sequence (DNA): TGCGCCAGCGGGGACTTTGCAGATACGCAGTATTTT.

The rearrangement uses TRBV27 and TRBJ2-7; possible D gene TRBD1, 5 bases. This CDR3 has 14 amino acids. From germline, CDR1 is MNHEY and CDR2 SMNVEV (reference sequence). With 6 bases removed from V and 4 bases from J, the gap between germline ends came to 16 bases. CDR3 sequence: CASRGGVGAYEQYF. The CDR3 DNA sequence: TGTGCCAGCAGGGGCGGTGTAGGGGCATACGAGCAGTACTTC.

V usage is TRBV7-9 and J usage is TRBJ1-4; TRBD1 matches at 8 bases. There are 14 residues in the CDR3. V lost 2 bases, J lost 8 bases, and 4 bases stayed unmatched. Germline V gene sequence: CDR1 SEHNR, CDR2 FQNEAQ (reference sequence). The CDR3 protein is CASSLPTGEEKLFF. CDR3 coding DNA: TGTGCCAGCAGCTTACCGACAGGGGAGGAAAAACTGTTTTTT.

This clone was seen a single time. The gene calls are TRBV20-1 and TRBJ2-7; D gene unclear. Looked up from germline, CDR1 is DFQATT and CDR2 is SNEGSKA (reference sequence). V lost 3 bases to trimming and J lost 2 bases, with 17 bases between them. CDR3 length: 15 residues. Written as DNA, the CDR3 is TGCAGTGCTAGTAGGGCGGCCAAACCTACCTACGAGCAGTACTTC. Translated, it gives CSASRAAKPTYEQYF.

This rearrangement joins TRBV5-8 to TRBJ1-5; D is ambiguous. The CDR3 is 13 amino acids. Germline-derived CDR1 and CDR2 are SGHTS and YDEGEE. The chain's CDR3 is CASQRYSNQPQHF. The CDR3 coding sequence is TGTGCTTCCCAGAGATATAGCAATCAGCCCCAGCATTTT.

The chain employs TRBV11-2 and TRBJ2-1; maybe TRBD2 (6 bases). The germline gives CDR1 SGHAT, CDR2 FQNNGV. Trimming removed 2 bases at V and 5 bases at J, with 13 bases between. This CDR3 has 15 amino acids. CDR3 loop: CASSLTVGTDNEQFF. The CDR3 nucleotides are TGTGCCAGCAGCTTAACAGTCGGGACTGACAATGAGCAGTTCTTC.

The rearrangement links TRBV9 to TRBJ1-1; D remains ambiguous. The germline CDR1 and CDR2 sequences are SGDLS and YYNGEE. This CDR3 spans 15 amino acids. Trimming pared 0 bases from V and 1 base from J, leaving 10 bases between. This CDR3 is CASSVAPSGNTEAFF. Written as DNA, the CDR3 is TGTGCCAGCAGCGTAGCCCCGAGTGGGAACACTGAAGCTTTCTTT.